A selection of T cell receptor beta chains follows, all from one sample in a study of identical twins. TCRdb itself ran the 5' RACE reads through MiXCR, one entry per CDR3 protein. The sample records 1.5 million to 2 million distinct CDR3 sequences, less than 35% being singletons. Sequenced: cord blood. These receptors were taken from a newborn girl in good health. CDR3s include the opening cysteine and the closing phenylalanine or tryptophan. A D gene is named only where the DNA matches it firmly. Expanded clones are given a class, and other clones once, few, many or no size at all.

V: TRBV9
size: few
D: TRBD1
J: TRBJ2-7
DNA: TGTGCCAGCAGCGTAGGAGCGGGGACAGGGAGGTACGAGCAGTACTTC
CDR3: CASSVGAGTGRYEQYF

V: TRBV27
size: few
D: -
J: TRBJ2-3
DNA: TGTGCCAGCAGCATTTTGAGGGCACCAGATACGCAGTATTTT
CDR3: CASSILRAPDTQYF

V: TRBV20-1
size: -
D: TRBD2
J: TRBJ2-7
DNA: TGCAGTGCTAGAACAGCGGGAGGGCCCTACGAGCAGTACTTC
CDR3: CSARTAGGPYEQYF

V: TRBV4-1
size: -
D: -
J: TRBJ2-5
DNA: TGCGCCAGCAGCCAAGATTACGGGGCTGCTACCAATGAGCAGTACTTC
CDR3: CASSQDYGAATNEQYF

V: TRBV12-3/TRBV12-4
size: few
D: -
J: TRBJ2-3
DNA: TGTGCCAGCAGTTTTGAGGGTAGGGCAGATACGCAGTATTTT
CDR3: CASSFEGRADTQYF

V: TRBV5-1
size: -
D: -
J: TRBJ2-5
DNA: TGCGCCAGCAGCGCGACGGTGACCCAAGAGACCCAGTACTTC
CDR3: CASSATVTQETQYF

V: TRBV10-3
size: -
D: TRBD2
J: TRBJ2-1
DNA: TGTGCCATTTCCGGGGGGGCCTCCAATGAGCAGTTCTTC
CDR3: CAISGGASNEQFF

V: TRBV29-1
size: few
D: -
J: TRBJ1-1
DNA: TGCAGCGTTCTCCAGGGTCTCCAGAGGTCTTTCTTT
CDR3: CSVLQGLQRSFF

V: TRBV5-1
size: -
D: -
J: TRBJ2-1
DNA: TGCGCCAGCAGCTTAGGGATCGGGACTCCCTTCAGTGAGCAGTTCTTC
CDR3: CASSLGIGTPFSEQFF

V: TRBV7-2
size: few
D: -
J: TRBJ1-5
DNA: TGTGCCAGCAGCCCGGACAGTATGGTTAGTCAGCCCCAGCATTTT
CDR3: CASSPDSMVSQPQHF

V: TRBV27
size: -
D: -
J: TRBJ2-2
DNA: TGTGCCAGCAGTTTGGTTGGGTTCACCGGGGAGCTGTTTTTT
CDR3: CASSLVGFTGELFF

V: TRBV4-1
size: -
D: -
J: TRBJ1-4
DNA: TGCGCCAGCAGCAACCCGCTTGCAACTAATGAAAAACTGTTTTTT
CDR3: CASSNPLATNEKLFF